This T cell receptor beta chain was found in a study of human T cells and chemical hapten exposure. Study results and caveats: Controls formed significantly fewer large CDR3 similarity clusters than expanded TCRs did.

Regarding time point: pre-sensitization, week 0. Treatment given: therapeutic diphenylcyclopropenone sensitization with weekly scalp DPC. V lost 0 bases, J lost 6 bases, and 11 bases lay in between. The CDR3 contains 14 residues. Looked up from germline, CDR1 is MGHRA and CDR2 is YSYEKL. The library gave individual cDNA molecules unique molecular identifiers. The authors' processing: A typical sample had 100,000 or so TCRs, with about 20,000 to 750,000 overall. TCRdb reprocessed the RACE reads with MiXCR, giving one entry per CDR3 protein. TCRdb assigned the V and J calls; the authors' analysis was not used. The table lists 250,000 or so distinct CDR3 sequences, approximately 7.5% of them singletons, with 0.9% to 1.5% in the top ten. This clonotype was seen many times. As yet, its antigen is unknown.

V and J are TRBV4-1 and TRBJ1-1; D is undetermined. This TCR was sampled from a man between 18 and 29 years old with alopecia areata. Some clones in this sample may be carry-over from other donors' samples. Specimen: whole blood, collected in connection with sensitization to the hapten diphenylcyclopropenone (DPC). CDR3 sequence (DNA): TGCGCCAGCAGCCAAGATCCAAGGTGGGCTGAAGCTTTCTTT. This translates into CASSQDPRWAEAFF.